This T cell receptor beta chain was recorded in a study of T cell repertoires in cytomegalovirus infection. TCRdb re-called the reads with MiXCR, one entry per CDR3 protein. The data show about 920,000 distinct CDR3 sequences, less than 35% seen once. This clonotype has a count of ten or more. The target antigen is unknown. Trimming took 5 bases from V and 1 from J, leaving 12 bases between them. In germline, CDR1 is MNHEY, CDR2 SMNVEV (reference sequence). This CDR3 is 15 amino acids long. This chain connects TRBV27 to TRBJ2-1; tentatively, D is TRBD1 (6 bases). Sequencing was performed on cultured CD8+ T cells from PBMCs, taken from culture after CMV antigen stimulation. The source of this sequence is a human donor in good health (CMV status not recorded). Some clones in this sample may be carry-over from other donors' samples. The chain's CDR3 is CASSLQGSSYNEQFF. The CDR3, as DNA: TGTGCCAGCAGTCTTCAGGGGTCTTCCTACAATGAGCAGTTCTTC.